This record covers a single T cell receptor (beta chain). Its matching antigen is unknown. This record comes from a study of T cells expressing NK-cell markers. CDR3 length: 17 residues. CDR1 is SEHNR, CDR2 FQNEAQ, per germline (reference sequence). Reprocessing the 5' RACE reads, TCRdb reports a single entry for every CDR3 protein and omits DNA. The repertoire table contains 300,000 to 450,000 distinct CDR3 sequences. Study results and caveats: Dominant NKG2C+ clonotypes in roughly 6 donors made up roughly 1.0-7.0% of CD8+ T cells.

The chain carries TRBV7-9 and TRBJ2-3; without DNA, the TCRdb call of TRBD1 cannot be checked. Sequencing was done on a sample of blood T cells: a sorted CD56 or NKG2C T cell subset, CD4+ or CD8+ T cells, or bulk PBMC T cells (not recorded which). This sequence originates from a man aged 18 to 70 in good health. The CDR3 sequence: CASSLPRSRPSADTQYF. Using reference TRBV7-9 and TRBJ2-3 for the parts outside the CDR3, the full variable domain is DTGVSQNPRHKITKRGQNVTFRCDPISEHNRLYWYRQTLGQGPEFLTYFQNEAQLEKSRLLSDRFSAERPKGSFSTLEIQRTEQGDSAMYLCASSLPRSRPSADTQYFGPGTRLTVL.